This TCR beta chain was documented in a study of brain T cells in children with intractable seizures. CDR3 size: 13 residues. CDR1 and CDR2 from the germline V gene are SQVTM and ANQGSEA. Trimming took off 4 bases at V and 5 bases at J, with 12 bases between the two ends. Data came from immunoSEQ multiplex PCR; TCRdb stores just in-frame clones and leaves some out. The sample includes about 80,000 clones, roughly 89% of them seen just once. Only cases whose brain tissue showed the highest T cell transcript signatures were sequenced. The specimen was peripheral blood, collected at surgery. The chain employs TRBV29-1 and TRBJ1-5, with a tentative D call TRBD1 (5 bases). This receptor was taken from a girl between 2 and 10 years old with Rasmussen encephalitis and intractable seizures. CDR3 nucleotide sequence: TGCAGCGTTGTTGTGGGGGGAGATCAGCCCCAGCATTTT. Translating it yields CSVVVGGDQPQHF. Combining the CDR3 with reference TRBV29-1 and TRBJ1-5 gives the whole variable domain SAVISQKPSRDICQRGTSLTIQCQVDSQVTMMFWYRQQPGQSLTLIATANQGSEATYESGFVIDKFPISRPNLTFSTLTVSNMSPEDSSIYLCSVVVGGDQPQHFGDGTRLSIL.